The 11 T cell receptor beta chains presented below share a single source sample, sequenced in a study of T cell responses to AZD1222 COVID-19 vaccine. Generated by immunoSEQ multiplex PCR, the TCRdb table keeps only in-frame clones and is missing some. The sample has some 170,000 clones, approximately 88% seen once. The source was peripheral blood, collected 28 days after the second AZD1222 dose. The receptors derive from an adult who received the AZD1222 COVID-19 vaccine.

The V call is TRBV6-2 or TRBV6-3, the J call TRBJ1-2; 8 bases match TRBD1. Germline CDR1 reads MNHEY; CDR2 reads SVGEGT. The trim removed 4 bases at V and 8 bases at J, leaving 9 bases unmatched. CDR3 length: 14 amino acids. The DNA for the CDR3 is TGTGCCAGCAGTTCCGCGACAGGGGTTGAAGGCTACACCTTC. It encodes CASSSATGVEGYTF.

This rearrangement joins TRBV6-5 to TRBJ2-1; D gene uncertain. V lost 7 bases and J 5 bases, leaving 9 bases between the germline ends. Per germline, CDR1 MNHEY and CDR2 SVGAGI. This CDR3 region has 12 residues. CDR3 in amino acids: CASTFRDNEQFF. The CDR3 DNA reads as TGTGCCAGCACGTTCCGAGACAATGAGCAGTTCTTC.

This rearrangement joins TRBV30 to TRBJ1-1, with D hard to call. CDR3 length: 11 amino acids. Germline CDR1 is GTSNPN and CDR2 is SVGIG (reference sequence). Trimming took off 0 bases at V and 8 bases at J, with 7 bases between the two ends. CDR3 nucleotides: TGTGCCTGGAGTGTAGAGGTGGAAGCTTTCTTT. Its protein is CAWSVEVEAFF.

The chain couples TRBV2 to TRBJ2-1, with 7 bases fitting TRBD2. Germline V lookup: CDR1 SNHLY, CDR2 FYNNEI. There are 13 residues in the CDR3. Unmatched junction bases numbered 6, after V lost 5 bases and J lost 8 bases. In DNA, the CDR3 is TGTGCCAGCAGTCTAGGACGGGAGGATGAGCAGTTCTTC. Amino acid sequence: CASSLGREDEQFF.

This clone has only one observation. This chain uses TRBV15 with TRBJ2-1; 7 bases map to TRBD1. CDR1 and CDR2 from the germline V gene are LNHNV and YYDKDF (reference sequence). Trimming removed 9 bases from V and 4 bases from J; junction bases left unmatched: 9. The CDR3 sequence is 14 residues long. The CDR3 region has the DNA TGTGCCACGGCCGGGACAGAAACTTACAATGAGCAGTTCTTC. Translating it yields CATAGTETYNEQFF.

The chain couples TRBV19 to TRBJ1-1; D remains unclear. Between the trimmed V and J ends, which lost 3 bases and 7 bases, there was a span of 18 bases. The length of the CDR3 is 15 residues. Germline loops: CDR1 LNHDA, CDR2 SQIVND (reference sequence). CDR3 amino acids: CASSIGQERVFEAFF. DNA of the CDR3: TGTGCCAGTAGTATTGGTCAGGAGAGGGTCTTTGAAGCTTTCTTT.

The chain recombines TRBV11-2 with TRBJ1-1; D is unresolved. The germline V gene encodes CDR1 SGHAT and CDR2 FQNNGV. CDR3 size: 14 residues. Trimming took 1 base from V and 1 from J, leaving 7 bases between them. CDR3 sequence reads: CASSLVQTNTEAFF. The CDR3 coding sequence is TGTGCCAGCAGCTTAGTTCAGACGAACACTGAAGCTTTCTTT.

J is TRBJ1-2 and V is TRBV6-2 or TRBV6-3, with 8 bases matching TRBD1. The V gene's germline CDR1 is MNHEY and CDR2 SVGEGT. The V and J ends lost 5 bases and 4 bases, in that order; junction bases with no gene match: 3. There are 13 residues in the CDR3. This CDR3 is CASSDRGIYGYTF. CDR3 in DNA: TGTGCCAGCAGTGACAGGGGAATCTATGGCTACACCTTC.

V gene TRBV5-1 combines with J gene TRBJ1-3; D unresolved. The CDR3 contains 16 residues. The germline gives CDR1 SGHRS, CDR2 YFSETQ. The V end was cut by 0 bases, the J end by 0 bases, with 10 bases between. CDR3 sequence (DNA): TGCGCCAGCAGCTTGGGTACTGGGAACTCTGGAAACACCATATATTTT. Residues: CASSLGTGNSGNTIYF. The full variable domain, completed using reference TRBV5-1 and TRBJ1-3, is KAGVTQTPRYLIKTRGQQVTLSCSPISGHRSVSWYQQTPGQGLQFLFEYFSETQRNKGNFPGRFSGRQFSNSRSEMNVSTLELGDSALYLCASSLGTGNSGNTIYFGEGSWLTVV.

The rearrangement joins TRBV19 to TRBJ1-4; maybe TRBD1 (5 bases). Trimming took off 3 bases at V and 6 bases at J, with 11 bases between the two ends. Germline assignment: CDR1 LNHDA and CDR2 SQIVND (reference sequence). This CDR3 has 14 residues. CDR3 protein: CASSMGQGDEKLFF. CDR3 coding DNA: TGTGCCAGTAGTATGGGGCAGGGAGATGAAAAACTGTTTTTT.

This clone was counted a few times. The same CDR3 arises from other DNA sequences in this sample as well. The rearrangement uses TRBV5-1 and TRBJ2-2, with no clear D. The CDR3 is made up of 13 amino acids. Per the germline V gene, CDR1 is SGHRS and CDR2 is YFSETQ. Deletions cut 0 bases from V and 5 bases from J, with 5 bases between. The CDR3 is CASSLGGTGELFF. The CDR3 coding sequence is TGCGCCAGCAGCTTGGGGGGTACCGGGGAGCTGTTTTTT.